This T cell receptor (beta chain) was captured in a study of T cell responses to AZD1222 COVID-19 vaccine. Points from the study as a whole: Distributed over spike, vaccine-associated CD4 TCRs predominated at 160-218 and 743-854. Only a handful of individuals given AZD1222 were seropositive at baseline.

The repertoire was sequenced with immunoSEQ multiplex PCR; TCRdb's copy has only in-frame clones and lacks some. The sample has approximately 200,000 clones; more than 85% are singletons. Pooled together were second doses at about 4 or about 12 weeks. The CDR3 contains 17 residues. CDR1 and CDR2 from the germline V gene are SGHNT and YENEEA. V lost 0 bases and J 9 bases, leaving 18 bases between the germline ends. Points on this clone: Its antigen remains unidentified.

The source was peripheral blood, collected 28 days after the second AZD1222 dose. The receptor was derived from an adult who received the AZD1222 COVID-19 vaccine. The chain recombines TRBV11-3 with TRBJ1-6; D possibly corresponds to TRBD1 (5 bases). This chain's CDR3 is CASSLDLAGLDLSPLHF. CDR3 DNA sequence: TGTGCCAGCAGCTTAGATCTCGCGGGACTTGACCTTTCACCCCTCCACTTT.